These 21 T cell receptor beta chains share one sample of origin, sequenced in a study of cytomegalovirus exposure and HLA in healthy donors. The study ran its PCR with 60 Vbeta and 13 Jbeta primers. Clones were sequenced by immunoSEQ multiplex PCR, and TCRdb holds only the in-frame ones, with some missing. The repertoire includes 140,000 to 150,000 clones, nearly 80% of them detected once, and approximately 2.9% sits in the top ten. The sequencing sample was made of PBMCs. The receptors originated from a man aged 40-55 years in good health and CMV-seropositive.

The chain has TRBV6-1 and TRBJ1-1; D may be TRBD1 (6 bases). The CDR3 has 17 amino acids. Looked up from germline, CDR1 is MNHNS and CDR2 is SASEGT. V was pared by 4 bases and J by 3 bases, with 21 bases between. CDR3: CASSGGGTLRGHTEAFF. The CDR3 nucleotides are TGTGCCAGCAGTGGGGGAGGGACTCTACGGGGGCACACTGAAGCTTTCTTT.

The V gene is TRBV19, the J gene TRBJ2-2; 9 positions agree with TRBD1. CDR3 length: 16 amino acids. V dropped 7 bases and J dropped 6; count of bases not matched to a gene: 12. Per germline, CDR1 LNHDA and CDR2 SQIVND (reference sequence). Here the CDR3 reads CASIRTGEVLAGELFF. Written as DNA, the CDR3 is TGTGCCAGTATACGGACAGGGGAGGTCTTGGCCGGGGAGCTGTTTTTT.

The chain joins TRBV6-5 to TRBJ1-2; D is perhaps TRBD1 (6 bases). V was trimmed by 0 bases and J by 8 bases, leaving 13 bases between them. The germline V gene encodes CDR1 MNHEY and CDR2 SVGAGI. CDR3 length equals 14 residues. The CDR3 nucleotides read TGTGCCAGCAGTTACTCAGGGGGTTCGGGCGGCTACACCTTC. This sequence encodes CASSYSGGSGGYTF.

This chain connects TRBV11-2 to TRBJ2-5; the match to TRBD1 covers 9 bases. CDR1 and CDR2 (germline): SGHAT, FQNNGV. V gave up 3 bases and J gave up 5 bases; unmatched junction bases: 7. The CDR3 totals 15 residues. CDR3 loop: CASSFTGGGGETQYF. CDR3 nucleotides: TGTGCCAGCAGCTTTACAGGGGGCGGCGGGGAGACCCAGTACTTC.

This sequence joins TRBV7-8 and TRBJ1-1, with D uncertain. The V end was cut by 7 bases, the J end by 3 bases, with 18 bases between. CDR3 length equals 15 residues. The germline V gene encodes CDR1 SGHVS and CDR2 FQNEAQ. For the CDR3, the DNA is TGTGCCAGCAACGCGGCGAGGGCAGGAGACACTGAAGCTTTCTTT. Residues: CASNAARAGDTEAFF.

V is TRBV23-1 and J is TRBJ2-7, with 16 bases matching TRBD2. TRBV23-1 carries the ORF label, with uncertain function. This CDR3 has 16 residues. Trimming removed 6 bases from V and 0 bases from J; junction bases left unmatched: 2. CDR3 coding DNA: TGCGCCAGCAGAGGGACTAGCGGGAGGGTCTCCTACGAGCAGTACTTC. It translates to CASRGTSGRVSYEQYF.

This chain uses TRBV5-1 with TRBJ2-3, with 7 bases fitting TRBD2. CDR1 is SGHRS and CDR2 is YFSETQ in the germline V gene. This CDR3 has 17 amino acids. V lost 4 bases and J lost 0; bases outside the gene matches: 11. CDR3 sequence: CASSPNTRGGSTDTQYF. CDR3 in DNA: TGCGCCAGCAGCCCTAATACCCGGGGAGGGAGCACAGATACGCAGTATTTT.

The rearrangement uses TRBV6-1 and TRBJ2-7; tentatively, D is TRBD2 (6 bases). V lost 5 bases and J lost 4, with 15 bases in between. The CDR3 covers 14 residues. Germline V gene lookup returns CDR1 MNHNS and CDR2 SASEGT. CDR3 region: CASSYAEGLYEQYF. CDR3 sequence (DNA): TGTGCCAGCAGTTATGCGGAGGGGTTGTACGAGCAGTACTTC.

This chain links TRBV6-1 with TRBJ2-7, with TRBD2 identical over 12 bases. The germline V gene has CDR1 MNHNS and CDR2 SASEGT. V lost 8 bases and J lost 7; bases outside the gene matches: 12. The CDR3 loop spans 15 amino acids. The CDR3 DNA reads TGTGCCAGCGGCCCGCTAGCGGGAGGGGTGGGTGAGCAGTACTTC. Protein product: CASGPLAGGVGEQYF.

The CDR3 DNA follows: TGTGCCAGCAGCGAGGGGGAAGACTATGGCTACACCTTC. It is translated as CASSEGEDYGYTF. This rearrangement joins TRBV9 to TRBJ1-2, with a possible D match to TRBD1 (6 bases). This CDR3 is built from 13 residues. The germline V and J ends were trimmed by 3 bases and 3 bases, with 9 bases remaining between them. Germline V gene lookup returns CDR1 SGDLS and CDR2 YYNGEE.

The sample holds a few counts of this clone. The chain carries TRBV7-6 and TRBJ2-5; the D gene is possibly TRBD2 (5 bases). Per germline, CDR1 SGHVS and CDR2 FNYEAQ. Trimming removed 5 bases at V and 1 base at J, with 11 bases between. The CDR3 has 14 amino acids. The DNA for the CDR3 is TGTGCCAGCAGCCCCATGGCGGGCCAAGAGACCCAGTACTTC. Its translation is CASSPMAGQETQYF.

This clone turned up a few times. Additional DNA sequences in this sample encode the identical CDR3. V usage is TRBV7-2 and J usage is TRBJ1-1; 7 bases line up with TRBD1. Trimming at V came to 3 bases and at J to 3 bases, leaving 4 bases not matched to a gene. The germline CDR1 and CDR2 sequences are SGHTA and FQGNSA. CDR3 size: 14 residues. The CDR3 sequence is CASSFDRVDTEAFF. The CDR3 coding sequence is TGTGCCAGCAGCTTTGACAGGGTGGACACTGAAGCTTTCTTT.

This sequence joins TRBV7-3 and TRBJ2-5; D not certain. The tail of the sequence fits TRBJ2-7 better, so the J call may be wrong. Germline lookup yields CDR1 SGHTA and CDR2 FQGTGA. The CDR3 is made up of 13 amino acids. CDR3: CASSLTESYEQYF. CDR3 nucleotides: TGTGCCAGCAGCTTAACGGAGTCCTACGAGCAGTACTTC.

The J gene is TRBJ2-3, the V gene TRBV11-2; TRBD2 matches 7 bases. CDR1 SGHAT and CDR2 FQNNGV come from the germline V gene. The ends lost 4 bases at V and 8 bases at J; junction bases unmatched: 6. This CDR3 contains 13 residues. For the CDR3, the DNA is TGTGCCAGCAGCTCGATGACTAGCACTACGCAGTATTTT. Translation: CASSSMTSTTQYF. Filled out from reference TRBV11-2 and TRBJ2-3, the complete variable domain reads EAGVAQSPRYKIIEKRQSVAFWCNPISGHATLYWYQQILGQGPKLLIQFQNNGVVDDSQLPKDRFSAERLKGVDSTLKIQPAKLEDSAVYLCASSSMTSTTQYFGPGTRLTVL.

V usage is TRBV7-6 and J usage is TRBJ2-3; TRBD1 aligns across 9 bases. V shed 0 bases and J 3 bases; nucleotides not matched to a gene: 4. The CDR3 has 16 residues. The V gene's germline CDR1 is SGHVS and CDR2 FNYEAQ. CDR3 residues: CASSLAGTGRTDTQYF. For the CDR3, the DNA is TGTGCCAGCAGCTTAGCTGGGACAGGGAGAACAGATACGCAGTATTTT. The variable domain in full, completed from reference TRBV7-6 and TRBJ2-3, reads GAGVSQSPRYKVTKRGQDVALRCDPISGHVSLYWYRQALGQGPEFLTYFNYEAQQDKSGLPNDRFSAERPEGSISTLTIQRTEQRDSAMYRCASSLAGTGRTDTQYFGPGTRLTVL.

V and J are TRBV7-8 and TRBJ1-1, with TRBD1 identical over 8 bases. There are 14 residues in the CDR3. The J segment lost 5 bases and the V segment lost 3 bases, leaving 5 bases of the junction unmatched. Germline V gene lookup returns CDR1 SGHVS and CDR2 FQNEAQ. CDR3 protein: CASSFEQGGTEAFF. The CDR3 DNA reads TGTGCCAGCAGCTTCGAACAGGGGGGGACTGAAGCTTTCTTT.

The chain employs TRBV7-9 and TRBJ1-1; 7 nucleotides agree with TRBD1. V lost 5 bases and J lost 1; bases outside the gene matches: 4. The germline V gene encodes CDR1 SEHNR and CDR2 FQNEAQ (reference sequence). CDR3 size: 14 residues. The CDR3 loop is CASSEGQANTEAFF. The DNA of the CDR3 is TGTGCCAGCAGCGAAGGACAGGCGAACACTGAAGCTTTCTTT.

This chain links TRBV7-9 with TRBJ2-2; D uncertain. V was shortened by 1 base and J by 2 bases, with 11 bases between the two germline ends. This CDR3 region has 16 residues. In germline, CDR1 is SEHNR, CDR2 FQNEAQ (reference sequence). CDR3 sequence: CASSLVEAGNTGELFF. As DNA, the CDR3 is TGTGCCAGCAGCTTAGTTGAGGCCGGTAACACCGGGGAGCTGTTTTTT.

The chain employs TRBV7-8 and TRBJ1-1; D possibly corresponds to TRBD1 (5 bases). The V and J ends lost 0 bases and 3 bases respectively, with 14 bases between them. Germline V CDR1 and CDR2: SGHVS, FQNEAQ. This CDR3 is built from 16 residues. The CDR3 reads CASSLAAGSADTEAFF. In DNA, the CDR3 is TGTGCCAGCAGCTTAGCGGCAGGGTCCGCGGACACTGAAGCTTTCTTT. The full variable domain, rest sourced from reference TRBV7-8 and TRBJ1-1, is GAGVSQSPRYKVAKRGQDVALRCDPISGHVSLFWYQQALGQGPEFLTYFQNEAQLDKSGLPSDRFFAERPEGSVSTLKIQRTQQEDSAVYLCASSLAAGSADTEAFFGQGTRLTVV.

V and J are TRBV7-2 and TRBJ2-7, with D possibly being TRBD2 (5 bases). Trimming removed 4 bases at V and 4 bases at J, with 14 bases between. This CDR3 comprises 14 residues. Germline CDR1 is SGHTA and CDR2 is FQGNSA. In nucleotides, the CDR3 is TGTGCCAGCAGCTGGAGGTTCTCAAGTTACGAGCAGTACTTC. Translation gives CASSWRFSSYEQYF. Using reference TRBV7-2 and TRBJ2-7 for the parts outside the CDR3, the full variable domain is GAGVSQSPSNKVTEKGKDVELRCDPISGHTALYWYRQSLGQGLEFLIYFQGNSAPDKSGLPSDRFSAERTGGSVSTLTIQRTQQEDSAVYLCASSWRFSSYEQYFGPGTRLTVT.

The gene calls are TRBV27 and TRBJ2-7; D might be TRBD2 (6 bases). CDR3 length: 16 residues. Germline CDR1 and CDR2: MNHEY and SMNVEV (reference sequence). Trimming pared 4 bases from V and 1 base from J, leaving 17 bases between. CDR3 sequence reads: CASSSLLTGGSYEQYF. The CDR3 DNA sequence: TGTGCCAGCAGTTCGCTACTTACCGGGGGATCCTACGAGCAGTACTTC.